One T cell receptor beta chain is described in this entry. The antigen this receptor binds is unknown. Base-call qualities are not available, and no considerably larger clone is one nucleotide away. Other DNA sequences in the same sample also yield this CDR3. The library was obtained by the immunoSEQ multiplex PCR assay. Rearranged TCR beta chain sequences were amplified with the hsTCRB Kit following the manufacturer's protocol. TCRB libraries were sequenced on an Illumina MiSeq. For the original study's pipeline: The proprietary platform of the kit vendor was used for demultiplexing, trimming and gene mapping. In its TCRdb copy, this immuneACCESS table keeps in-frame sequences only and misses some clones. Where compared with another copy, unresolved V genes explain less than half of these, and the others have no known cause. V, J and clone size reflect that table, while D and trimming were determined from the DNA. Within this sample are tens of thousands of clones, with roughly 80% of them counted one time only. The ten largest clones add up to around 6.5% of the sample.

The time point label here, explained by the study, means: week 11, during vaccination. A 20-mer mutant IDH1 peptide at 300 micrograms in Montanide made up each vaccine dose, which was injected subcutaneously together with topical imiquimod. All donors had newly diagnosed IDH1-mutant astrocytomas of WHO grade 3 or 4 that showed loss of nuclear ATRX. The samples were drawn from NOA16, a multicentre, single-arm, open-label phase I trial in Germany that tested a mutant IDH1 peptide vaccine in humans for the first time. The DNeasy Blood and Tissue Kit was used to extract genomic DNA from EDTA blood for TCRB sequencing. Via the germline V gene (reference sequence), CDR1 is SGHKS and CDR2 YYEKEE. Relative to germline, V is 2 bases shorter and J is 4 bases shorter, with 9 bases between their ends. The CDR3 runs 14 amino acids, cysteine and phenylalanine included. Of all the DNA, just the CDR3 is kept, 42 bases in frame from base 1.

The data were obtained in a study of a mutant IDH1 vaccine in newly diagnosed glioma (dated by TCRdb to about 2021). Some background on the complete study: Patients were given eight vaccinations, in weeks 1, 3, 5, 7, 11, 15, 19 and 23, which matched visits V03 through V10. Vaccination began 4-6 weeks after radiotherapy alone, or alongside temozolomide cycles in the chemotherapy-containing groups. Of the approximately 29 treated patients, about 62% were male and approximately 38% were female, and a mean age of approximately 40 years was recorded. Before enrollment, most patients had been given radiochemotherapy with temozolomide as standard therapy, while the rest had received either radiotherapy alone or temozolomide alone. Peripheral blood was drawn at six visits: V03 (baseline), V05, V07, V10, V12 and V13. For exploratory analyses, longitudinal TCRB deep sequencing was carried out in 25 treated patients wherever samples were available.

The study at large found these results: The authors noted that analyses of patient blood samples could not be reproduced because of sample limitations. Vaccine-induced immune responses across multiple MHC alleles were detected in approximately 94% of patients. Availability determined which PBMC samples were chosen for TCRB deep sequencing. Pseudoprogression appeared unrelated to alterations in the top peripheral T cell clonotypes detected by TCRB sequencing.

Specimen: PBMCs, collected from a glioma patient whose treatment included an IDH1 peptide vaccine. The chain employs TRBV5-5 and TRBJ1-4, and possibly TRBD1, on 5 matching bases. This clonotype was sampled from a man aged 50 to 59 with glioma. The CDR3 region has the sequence CASSFGGLNEKLFF. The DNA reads TGTGCCAGCAGCTTCGGGGGACTTAATGAAAAACTGTTTTTT.